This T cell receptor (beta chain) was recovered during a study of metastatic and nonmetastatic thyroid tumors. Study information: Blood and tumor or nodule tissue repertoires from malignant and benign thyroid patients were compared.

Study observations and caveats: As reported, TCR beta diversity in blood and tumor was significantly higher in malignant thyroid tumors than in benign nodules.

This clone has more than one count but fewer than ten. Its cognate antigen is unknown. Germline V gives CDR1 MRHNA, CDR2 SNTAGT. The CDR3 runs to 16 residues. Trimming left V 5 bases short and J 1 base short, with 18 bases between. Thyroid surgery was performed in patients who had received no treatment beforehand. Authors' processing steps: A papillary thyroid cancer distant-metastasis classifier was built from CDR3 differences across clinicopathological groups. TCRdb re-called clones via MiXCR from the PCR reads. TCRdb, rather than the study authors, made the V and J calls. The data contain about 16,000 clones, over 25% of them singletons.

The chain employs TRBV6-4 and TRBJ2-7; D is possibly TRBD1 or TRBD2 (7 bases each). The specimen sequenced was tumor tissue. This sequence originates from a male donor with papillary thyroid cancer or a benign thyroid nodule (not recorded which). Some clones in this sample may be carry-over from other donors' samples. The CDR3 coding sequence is TGTGCCAGCAGTTACGACCTGCAGGGGGGGTCCTACGAGCAGTACTTC. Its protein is CASSYDLQGGSYEQYF.